This T cell receptor (beta chain) was sequenced for a study of regulatory T cells. Study outcomes and limitations: In CD3G-deficient patients, conventional CD4+ T cells were enriched for hydrophobic CDR3 residues at positions 6 and 7. Skewed V and J usage and few unique V-J pairs marked patient repertoires, most in Tregs.

The primer mix had 52 TRBV and 13 TRBJ primers. Data came from immunoSEQ multiplex PCR; TCRdb stores just in-frame clones and leaves some out. The table lists more than 15,000 clones, 75% to 85% of them singletons. Autoimmunity was present in every CD3G-deficient patient, worse in two. Patients, 2 to 39 years old, had expanded memory T-cell proportions. From germline, CDR1 is SGHRS and CDR2 YFSETQ. V gave up 4 bases and J gave up 12 bases; unmatched junction bases: 6. The CDR3 contains 12 residues. This clone was detected only a few times. Its antigen is unknown. Source material: conventional CD4+ T cells sorted from blood. This sequence joins TRBV5-1 and TRBJ2-1; 8 nucleotides match TRBD1. The TCR sequence derives from a person in their thirties with CD3G deficiency. Here the CDR3 DNA reads TGCGCCAGCAGCATAGGACAGGGCCGGCAGTTCTTC. Translation: CASSIGQGRQFF.